This T cell receptor beta chain comes out of a study of CD8 T cells in Susac syndrome. RNA was extracted with the RNeasy kit, and a quantity of about 0.45 to 1 ug was reverse transcribed using random hexamers. TCRdb processed the immunoSEQ multiplex PCR reads anew with MiXCR; each CDR3 protein has one entry. The table shows 20,000 to 25,000 distinct CDR3 sequences, with about 92% occurring only once. Controls were age- and sex-matched healthy donors. With 0 bases removed from V and 1 base from J, the gap between germline ends came to 8 bases. This CDR3 contains 15 residues. From germline, CDR1 is SGHDT and CDR2 YYEEEE.

The chain couples TRBV5-6 to TRBJ1-5; D is unclear. This TCR was sampled from a human donor in good health. The sequenced material came from CD8+ T cells from PBMCs. The CDR3 is CASSLGRGSNQPQHF. DNA of the CDR3: TGTGCCAGCAGCTTGGGTCGGGGAAGCAATCAGCCCCAGCATTTT.